The sequence of this T cell receptor beta chain was determined in a study of regulatory T cells in long-lasting Graves disease (dated by TCRdb to about 2021). About the investigation overall: To count as having persistent Graves' disease, a patient had to have received antithyroid drug treatment for over 5 years with TSH receptor autoantibodies remaining persistently positive. Persistent Graves' disease patients were compared with newly diagnosed Graves' disease patients by peripheral blood TCR sequencing and RNA sequencing. The study took place in China and was registered as a clinical trial. A total of around 35 samples were covered by TCR sequencing, comprising some 13 persistent and around 20 newly diagnosed Graves' disease patients. Antithyroid drugs had been taken for about 9.7 years on average by persistent Graves' disease patients in the clinical cohort. Results and caveats for the whole study, not just this receptor: Sequencing and analysis were limited to the TCR beta chain. Persistent disease showed preferential use of TRBV28, TRBJ1-2 and TRBJ2-5, whereas newly diagnosed disease favored TRBV20-1 and TRBJ2-1. The authors noted that the small sample size was a limitation that may lower accuracy. The study examined only peripheral blood because the primary lesion, thyroid tissue, could not be accessed. Persistent Graves' disease patients showed lower TCR Shannon entropy and fewer highly expanded clones than newly diagnosed patients, suggesting clonal expansion. A larger number of public clonotypes was shared among persistent patients (fewer than 3,000) than among newly diagnosed patients (around 870).

This clonotype occurred many times. Its antigen is not yet known. Qualities for individual bases were not recorded, and no much larger clone is one base off. Library method: multiplex PCR. The reads were generated on an Illumina HiSeq 4000. CDR3 regions were amplified by Arm-PCR with iRepertoire HTBI primers to construct TCR beta libraries. PCR products were gel purified before sequencing. The source study handled its data this way. Across samples, around 62 TRBV and 14 TRBJ segments were identified and used for gene usage analysis of CDR3 amino acid clonotypes. Filtered high-quality paired reads were merged into contigs using COPE and FqMerger. BLAST was used to align contigs to the IMGT TRBV, TRBD and TRBJ reference genes, and CDR3 was defined following IMGT. Any clonotype with a frequency above 0.1% was counted as a highly expanded clone. Shannon entropy was used to measure repertoire diversity, and the Gini coefficient was used to measure V-J evenness. Clonotypes shared by more than one individual were considered public. The public reads were reanalyzed by TCRdb: fastp trimming at Q25, MiXCR alignment, in-frame beta chains only. Here each entry gathers all rows of one CDR3 protein and keeps the most common genes and DNA. These V and J calls rely on TCRdb rather than the paper's analysis. This sample lists roughly 400,000 distinct CDR3 sequences; 21% were detected once. Of the sample, around 15% is held by the ten largest clones.

The time point label corresponds to: persistent/refractory GD, antithyroid drugs over 5 years with positive TRAb. For both TCR sequencing and RNA sequencing, RNA was extracted from PBMCs using TRIzol. Graves' disease was diagnosed according to American Thyroid Association guidelines. Patients were recruited from an endocrinology department in Xi'an, China. Each patient gave about 9.1 milliliters of peripheral blood, collected in an EDTA anticoagulant tube. Ficoll Paque Plus density gradient separation was used to isolate PBMCs, and no further T cell sorting was performed. An Agilent 2100 Bioanalyzer and agarose gel were used to assess RNA quality, and a NanoDrop 2000 was used to measure RNA concentration. The CDR3 covers 17 residues, taking in both the cysteine and the phenylalanine. The only DNA kept is the CDR3, 51 bases in frame from the first base. Per the germline V gene, MNHEY is the CDR1 and SVGAGI is the CDR2. Between the V and J ends, shortened by 0 bases and 5 bases respectively, the junction contains 20 bases.

The TCR sequence derives from a female donor with Graves disease. The V and J genes are TRBV6-5 and TRBJ2-7, with no D gene named confidently. Sequenced here: peripheral blood mononuclear cells (PBMCs), sampled when the disease was refractory, from a patient treated with antithyroid drugs. The CDR3 region: CASSYSMLFRDRDEQYF. The DNA sequence follows: TGTGCCAGCAGTTACTCGATGTTGTTTAGGGATCGGGACGAGCAGTACTTC.